Detailed here is one T cell receptor (beta chain). Its specificity is not known. CDR1 LNHDA and CDR2 SQIVND come from the germline V gene (reference sequence). This CDR3 spans 14 amino acids. V lost 4 bases to trimming and J lost 7 bases; unmatched junction nucleotides: 9. This entry is derived from a study of OX40 agonist ivuxolimab in advanced cancers. Study details: Those enrolled were about 82% male, with a mean age of approximately 60 years and ages from 23 to 79.

Baseline was the first blood sampling point, followed by cycle 4 day 1 and cycle 7 day 1. General study results and limits: Relatively little clonal expansion, among the lowest observed, appeared in partial responders at 0.1-3.0 mg/kg. In CD8+ T cells, expanded clones were on average more numerous than in CD4+.

Libraries were prepared by immunoSEQ multiplex PCR; TCRdb keeps only in-frame clonotypes and omits some of them. The profile shows over 55,000 clones, 70% to 85% of them singletons. The source is an adult with an advanced solid tumor such as melanoma, head and neck, liver or kidney cancer. This sample comprised CD4+ or CD8+ T cells sorted from blood, obtained in a trial of the OX40 agonist ivuxolimab. The chain has TRBV19 and TRBJ1-2, with 7 bases that match TRBD1. Here the CDR3 reads CASSTVNRGSGYTF. Here the CDR3 DNA reads TGTGCCAGTAGTACGGTAAACAGGGGAAGTGGCTACACCTTC.